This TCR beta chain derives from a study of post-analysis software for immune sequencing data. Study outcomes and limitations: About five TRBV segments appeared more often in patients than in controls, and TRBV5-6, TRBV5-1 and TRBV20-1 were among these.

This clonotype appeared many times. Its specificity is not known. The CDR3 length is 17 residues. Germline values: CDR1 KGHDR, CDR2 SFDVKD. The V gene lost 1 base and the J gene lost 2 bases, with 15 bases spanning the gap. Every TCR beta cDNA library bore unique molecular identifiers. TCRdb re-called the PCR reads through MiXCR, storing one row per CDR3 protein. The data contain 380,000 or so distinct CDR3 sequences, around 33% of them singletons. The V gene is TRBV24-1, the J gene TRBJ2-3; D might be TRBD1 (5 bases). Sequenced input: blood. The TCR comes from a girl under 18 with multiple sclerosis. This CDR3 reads CATSDFAPHGATDTQYF. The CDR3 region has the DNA TGTGCCACCAGTGATTTCGCCCCTCATGGGGCCACAGATACGCAGTATTTT.